This T cell receptor (beta chain) emerged from a study of blood T cell repertoires in COVID-19. Study background: Italy, Spain and the United States were the sources of the convalescent and acute COVID-19 samples. The analysed material was cDNA or gDNA that came from T cells, B-cell-depleted T cells, or PBMCs.

In the original workflow: Nucleated cell number was recorded as an estimate derived from reference gene primer amplification. Using immunoSEQ multiplex PCR, the repertoire was profiled, and TCRdb retains in-frame clones only, with some absent. The D gene and trimming were derived from the DNA, and the V and J assignments and clone size from that table. The sample has a few hundred thousand clones; 70% to 85% are singletons. Material for sequencing was peripheral blood. The receptor's source is a human donor in a cohort sampled during active COVID-19.

The CDR3 coding sequence is TGTGCCAGCAGCGCCCTAGCGGGAGGCCCATTAGGGCGTGAGCAGTACTTC. Translation: CASSALAGGPLGREQYF. The chain employs TRBV5-6 and TRBJ2-7, with 11 bases fitting TRBD2. The CDR3 consists of 17 residues. Germline V CDR1 and CDR2: SGHDT, YYEEEE. Unmatched junction bases numbered 16, after V lost 4 bases and J lost 7 bases.